Listed here are 23 T cell receptor beta chains from one sample, sequenced in a study of control samples from healthy donors and cancer patients. This table comes from immunoSEQ multiplex PCR, and its TCRdb copy is limited to in-frame clones, with some not included. The sample has about 120,000 clones; roughly nine tenths are singletons. Sequencing input: blood. All receptors come from a woman under 30 in good health.

The genes are TRBV5-4 and TRBJ2-3, with 14 nucleotides matching TRBD2. V gave up 4 bases and J gave up 5 bases; unmatched junction bases: 6. This CDR3 has 16 amino acids. Germline V gene sequence: CDR1 SGHNT, CDR2 YYREEE (reference sequence). The CDR3 loop reads CASSPGLAGAGDTQYF. For the CDR3, the DNA is TGTGCCAGCAGCCCGGGACTAGCGGGAGCGGGAGATACGCAGTATTTT.

The chain recombines TRBV27 with TRBJ2-6; 12 bases fit TRBD1. With V trimmed by 5 bases and J by 3 bases, 5 bases remained unmatched. This CDR3 comprises 17 residues. Germline loops: CDR1 MNHEY, CDR2 SMNVEV (reference sequence). The CDR3 DNA is TGTGCCAGCAGTCCGGGACAGGGGGCGGGTGGGGCCAACGTCCTGACTTTC. As protein: CASSPGQGAGGANVLTF.

The chain recombines TRBV21-1 with TRBJ2-4; the D call TRBD2 from the table was never checked on the DNA. TRBV21-1 corresponds to a pseudogene. The CDR3 has 17 residues. The CDR3 spells CASSKYRGGGAKNIQYF. The DNA of the CDR3 is TGTGCCAGCAGCAAATACCGGGGAGGAGGGGCCAAAAACATTCAGTACTTC.

The V gene is TRBV9, the J gene TRBJ2-5, with D maybe TRBD1 (6 bases). CDR1 SGDLS and CDR2 YYNGEE come from the germline V gene. The V end lost 3 bases, the J end lost 1 base, and 13 bases lay between the germline ends. This CDR3 spans 15 amino acids. The CDR3 protein is CASSEATGFQETQYF. Written as DNA, the CDR3 is TGTGCCAGCAGCGAAGCCACAGGGTTCCAAGAGACCCAGTACTTC. Complete variable domain (other parts from reference TRBV9 and TRBJ2-5): DSGVTQTPKHLITATGQRVTLRCSPRSGDLSVYWYQQSLDQGLQFLIQYYNGEERAKGNILERFSAQQFPDLHSELNLSSLELGDSALYFCASSEATGFQETQYFGPGTRLLVL.

The chain uses TRBV29-1 and TRBJ1-5, with D maybe TRBD1 (5 bases). CDR3 length: 15 amino acids. Germline CDR1 is SQVTM and CDR2 is ANQGSEA. The V and J ends lost 7 bases and 5 bases respectively, with 21 bases between them. The CDR3 loop is CSALPGLGRDQPQHF. DNA for the CDR3: TGCAGCGCTTTACCGGGACTCGGTCGCGATCAGCCCCAGCATTTT.

This clone was detected once. V and J are TRBV6-4 and TRBJ1-6; TRBD1 agrees at 10 bases. The germline V gene has CDR1 MRHNA and CDR2 SNTAGT. J gave up 10 bases and V 6 bases, and 9 bases lay outside the gene matches. The CDR3 covers 15 residues. The CDR3 here is CASSAAGQGVSPLHF. CDR3 nucleotides: TGTGCCAGCAGCGCAGCTGGACAGGGGGTGTCACCCCTCCACTTT.

The chain combines TRBV14 with TRBJ2-5; D unresolved. The CDR3 covers 13 residues. Deletions cut 2 bases from V and 0 bases from J, with 4 bases between. Germline V gives CDR1 SGHDN, CDR2 FVKESK. The DNA for the CDR3 is TGTGCCAGCAGCCAACGGGACCAAGAGACCCAGTACTTC. Residues: CASSQRDQETQYF.

The rearrangement links TRBV21-1 to TRBJ1-1. TRBV21-1 is marked as a pseudogene. The CDR3 consists of 13 residues. This CDR3 reads CASSKEVGTEAFF. In nucleotides, the CDR3 is TGTGCCAGCAGCAAAGAAGTTGGCACTGAAGCTTTCTTT.

The chain is built from TRBV11-2 and TRBJ2-7; 10 bases agree with TRBD2. Germline CDR1 is SGHAT and CDR2 is FQNNGV. The CDR3 runs 15 residues. V gave up 5 bases and J gave up 3 bases; unmatched junction bases: 7. The CDR3 reads CASSPILAGDYEQYF. As DNA, the CDR3 is TGTGCCAGCAGCCCCATCCTAGCGGGAGACTACGAGCAGTACTTC.

The chain couples TRBV5-6 to TRBJ2-3; D ambiguous. The germline V gene has CDR1 SGHDT and CDR2 YYEEEE. V lost 0 bases to trimming and J lost 9 bases, with 8 bases between them. This CDR3 contains 12 residues. The CDR3 DNA is TGTGCCAGCAGCTTGGACCGACGCACGCAGTATTTT. This gives the protein CASSLDRRTQYF.

This chain connects TRBV28 to TRBJ2-7; unclear D gene. Germline-derived CDR1 and CDR2 are MDHEN and SYDVKM. The CDR3 has 11 residues. The V gene lost 3 bases and the J gene lost 5 bases, with 5 bases spanning the gap. As DNA, the CDR3 is TGTGCCAGCAGTTTTCAGGACGAGCAGTACTTC. It specifies CASSFQDEQYF. The full variable domain, rest sourced from reference TRBV28 and TRBJ2-7, is DVKVTQSSRYLVKRTGEKVFLECVQDMDHENMFWYRQDPGLGLRLIYFSYDVKMKEKGDIPEGYSVSREKKERFSLILESASTNQTSMYLCASSFQDEQYFGPGTRLTVT.

The chain recombines TRBV12-3 or TRBV12-4 with TRBJ2-1; a possible D gene is TRBD2 (5 bases). The CDR3 totals 12 residues. The CDR3 DNA sequence: TGTGCAGTCTCCGGGGTGGGCAATGAGCAGTTCTTC. Translation: CAVSGVGNEQFF.

V and J are TRBV19 and TRBJ2-2; no definite D call. The CDR3 is made up of 13 amino acids. V lost 6 bases and J 3 bases, leaving 8 bases between the germline ends. The V gene's germline CDR1 is LNHDA and CDR2 SQIVND (reference sequence). CDR3 DNA: TGTGCCAGTAGGTTTAGATACACCGGGGAGCTGTTTTTT. Amino acid sequence: CASRFRYTGELFF.

This rearrangement joins TRBV7-9 to TRBJ2-3; the D gene could be TRBD1 or TRBD2 (6 bases each). V was trimmed by 8 bases and J by 0 bases, leaving 15 bases between them. Germline assignment: CDR1 SEHNR and CDR2 FQNEAQ (reference sequence). This CDR3 is 15 amino acids long. The CDR3 DNA follows: TGTGCCAGCGGGGGGCTTGCCACTAGCACAGATACGCAGTATTTT. Translated: CASGGLATSTDTQYF.

This clone was counted a few times. The chain joins TRBV2 to TRBJ1-1; no definite D call. The CDR3 loop spans 13 amino acids. The V and J ends lost 6 bases and 1 base respectively, with 9 bases between them. CDR1 and CDR2 (germline): SNHLY, FYNNEI. CDR3 nucleotide sequence: TGTGCCAGCAGGTTCCGGACGAACACTGAAGCTTTCTTT. This codes for CASRFRTNTEAFF.

In this sample, this clone turned up a few times. J is TRBJ1-5 and V is TRBV29-1, with 8 positions matching TRBD1. This CDR3 has 12 amino acids. V was clipped by 7 bases and J by 6 bases; unmatched bases: 5. CDR1 is SQVTM and CDR2 is ANQGSEA in the germline V gene. CDR3 residues: CSAGGQGQPQHF. The CDR3 DNA sequence: TGCAGCGCCGGAGGACAGGGTCAGCCCCAGCATTTT.

The V gene is TRBV27, the J gene TRBJ1-4; TRBD1 is a possible D gene (5 bases). The germline V gene encodes CDR1 MNHEY and CDR2 SMNVEV (reference sequence). The CDR3 has 13 amino acids. V lost 9 bases, J lost 5 bases, and 13 bases lay in between. The CDR3 spells CASAGGGNEKLFF. In DNA, the CDR3 is TGTGCCAGTGCAGGCGGGGGAAATGAAAAACTGTTTTTT.

This rearrangement joins TRBV18 to TRBJ2-2; the match to TRBD2 covers 11 bases. CDR1 and CDR2 (germline): KGHSH, LQKENI. Losses at the gene ends were 6 bases for V and 4 bases for J; bases not matched to a gene: 7. This CDR3 has 16 residues. The CDR3 coding sequence is TGTGCCAGCTCCGCTCTAGCGGGAGGATCCACCGGGGAGCTGTTTTTT. Protein: CASSALAGGSTGELFF.

CDR3 region: CASSLGGNIQYF. The CDR3 coding sequence is TGTGCCAGCAGCTTGGGGGGAAACATTCAGTACTTC. The V and J genes are TRBV5-6 and TRBJ2-4; D is uncertain. This CDR3 comprises 12 residues. V was trimmed by 0 bases and J by 6 bases, leaving 4 bases between them. Germline V lookup: CDR1 SGHDT, CDR2 YYEEEE. Based on the CDR3 plus reference TRBV5-6 and TRBJ2-4, the full variable domain is DAGVTQSPTHLIKTRGQQVTLRCSPKSGHDTVSWYQQALGQGPQFIFQYYEEEERQRGNFPDRFSGHQFPNYSSELNVNALLLGDSALYLCASSLGGNIQYFGAGTRLSVL.

This chain joins TRBV14 and TRBJ2-4; D gene uncertain. In germline, CDR1 is SGHDN, CDR2 FVKESK. CDR3 length: 18 amino acids. V was cut by 0 bases and J by 0 bases, with 15 bases left in between. For the CDR3, the DNA is TGTGCCAGCAGCCAAGATCCGACCGACCCACTAGCCAAAAACATTCAGTACTTC. Translating gives CASSQDPTDPLAKNIQYF.

The chain joins TRBV18 to TRBJ2-3; D ambiguous. Germline lookup yields CDR1 KGHSH and CDR2 LQKENI. Trimming removed 4 bases at V and 1 base at J, with 21 bases between. The CDR3 has 18 amino acids. The CDR3 loop reads CASSHRLSSESRTDTQYF. The CDR3 DNA is TGTGCCAGCTCACACCGGCTCTCAAGCGAGAGCCGCACAGATACGCAGTATTTT.

In this sample, this clone turned up a few times. This chain connects TRBV28 to TRBJ2-3, with 10 nucleotides matching TRBD2. After removal of 8 bases from V and 2 bases from J, the junction contained 7 bases not matched to a gene. The CDR3 spans 15 residues. Germline V CDR1 and CDR2: MDHEN, SYDVKM. CDR3 sequence (DNA): TGTGCCAGCTCGGAAGCGGGAGGGAACACAGATACGCAGTATTTT. It is translated as CASSEAGGNTDTQYF.

The genes are TRBV27 and TRBJ2-3, with TRBD2 matching 10 bases. V was clipped by 4 bases and J by 1 base; unmatched bases: 2. In germline, CDR1 is MNHEY, CDR2 SMNVEV (reference sequence). This CDR3 comprises 15 residues. CDR3 nucleotide sequence: TGTGCCAGCAGTTCGGGGACTAGCGGCACAGATACGCAGTATTTT. Amino acid sequence: CASSSGTSGTDTQYF.